This T cell receptor (beta chain) was identified in a study of T cell responses to AZD1222 COVID-19 vaccine. V lost 5 bases and J lost 7, with 13 bases in between. The CDR3 runs to 13 residues. Germline CDR1 and CDR2: SGHTA and FQGTGA. Clones were read by immunoSEQ multiplex PCR, and TCRdb kept only the in-frame ones, dropping some. The sample lists about 120,000 clones, 80% to 90% occurring once. This clone has only one observation. Its antigen remains unknown. Whole-study results and caveats: Donors, mostly white British, included more females; clonal diversity was possibly underestimated.

V and J are TRBV7-3 and TRBJ2-3, with D unclear. Here the sequenced sample was peripheral blood, taken on day 0 of AZD1222 vaccination. The TCR was taken from an adult in good health. This CDR3 reads CASSPARSNTQYF. CDR3 DNA: TGTGCCAGCAGCCCCGCCCGCTCGAATACGCAGTATTTT.